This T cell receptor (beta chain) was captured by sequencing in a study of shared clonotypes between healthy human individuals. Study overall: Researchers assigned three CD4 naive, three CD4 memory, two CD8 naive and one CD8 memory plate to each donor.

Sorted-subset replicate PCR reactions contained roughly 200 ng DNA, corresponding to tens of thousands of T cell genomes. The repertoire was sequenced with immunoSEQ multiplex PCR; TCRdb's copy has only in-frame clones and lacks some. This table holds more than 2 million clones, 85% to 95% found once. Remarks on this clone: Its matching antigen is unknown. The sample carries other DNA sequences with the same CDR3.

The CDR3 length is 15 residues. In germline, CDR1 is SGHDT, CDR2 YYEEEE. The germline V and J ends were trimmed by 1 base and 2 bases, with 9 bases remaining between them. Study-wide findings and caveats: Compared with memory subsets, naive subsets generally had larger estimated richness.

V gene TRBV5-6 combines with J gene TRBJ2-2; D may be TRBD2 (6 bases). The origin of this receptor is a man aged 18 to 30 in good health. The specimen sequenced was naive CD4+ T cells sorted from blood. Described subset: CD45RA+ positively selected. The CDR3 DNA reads TGTGCCAGCAGCTTGCCGGGAGCCAACACCGGGGAGCTGTTTTTT. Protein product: CASSLPGANTGELFF.